The clone carrying this TCR beta chain was seen at least ten times. Its target is not known. This specimen belongs to a study of human T cells and chemical hapten exposure. General observations from the study: Expanded TCRs were compared with controls, and the expanded TCRs formed significantly more large CDR3 similarity clusters. TCRs above 1 in 1000 frequency did not change with DPC sensitization.

Study processing details: TCRs per sample had a median of roughly 96,000 and ranged from about 23,224 to 750,000. TCRdb re-called the RACE reads with MiXCR, one entry per CDR3 protein. TCRdb, rather than the study authors, made the V and J calls. Of 42,000 or so distinct CDR3 sequences in the sample, about 4% are singletons; the top ten hold roughly a quarter. The CDR3 contains 15 residues. Looked up from germline, CDR1 is ENHRY and CDR2 is SYGVKD. V dropped 2 bases and J dropped 2; count of bases not matched to a gene: 5. This sample's time point: patch test 1, 2 weeks after DPC sensitization. The treatment: therapeutic diphenylcyclopropenone sensitization with weekly scalp DPC. Whole blood that had not been fractionated was the source of extracted total RNA. Venepuncture was done earlier than the placement of each patch test.

This clonotype was obtained from a man aged 50-59 years with alopecia areata. Some clones in this sample may be carry-over from other donors' samples. The gene calls are TRBV10-3 and TRBJ2-5, with 7 bases identical to TRBD2. Sequenced material: whole blood, taken in connection with sensitization to the hapten diphenylcyclopropenone (DPC). CDR3: CAISEGRALQETQYF. As DNA, the CDR3 is TGTGCCATCAGTGAGGGGAGGGCTCTACAAGAGACCCAGTACTTC.